The clone carrying this TCR beta chain was detected only once. Its antigen is unknown. Profiled with immunoSEQ multiplex PCR; TCRdb holds only in-frame clones, not every one. Of around 6,200 clones listed, about 87% are singletons. The data stem from a study of T cell clonotyping in hematopoietic cell transplantation. Findings of the study overall: Pathologically expanded recipient clonotypes increased progressively from day 30 to day 180 as diversity fell. At the given depth, recipient repertoires were over 95% de novo clonotypes. No sorting was done, leaving CD4 and CD8 contributions mixed.

Germline V gene lookup returns CDR1 SGHAT and CDR2 FQNNGV. This CDR3 spans 14 amino acids. The germline V and J ends were trimmed by 1 base and 3 bases, with 8 bases remaining between them. The rearrangement links TRBV11-2 to TRBJ2-3; D assignment may be TRBD1 or TRBD2 (5 bases each). The specimen comprised peripheral blood mononuclear cells, sampled 100 days after allogeneic stem cell transplant. The clonotype comes from a female patient aged 40-50 years who had an allogeneic stem cell transplant from a related donor, so the T cells may come from the graft donor. Some clones in this sample may be carry-over from other donors' samples. The DNA for the CDR3 is TGTGCCAGCAGCTTAGTTTGGGGGACAGATACGCAGTATTTT. It specifies CASSLVWGTDTQYF. The whole variable domain, remainder taken from reference TRBV11-2 and TRBJ2-3, is EAGVAQSPRYKIIEKRQSVAFWCNPISGHATLYWYQQILGQGPKLLIQFQNNGVVDDSQLPKDRFSAERLKGVDSTLKIQPAKLEDSAVYLCASSLVWGTDTQYFGPGTRLTVL.